The subject of this entry is one TCR beta chain. TCRdb keeps only in-frame clones here, not all; method: immunoSEQ multiplex PCR. There are around 210,000 clones in the sample; 89% occur only once, and 6.5% to 9.5% lies in the top ten. The data are from a study of blood T cell repertoires in COVID-19. Germline V gene lookup returns CDR1 LGHNT and CDR2 FRNRAP. CDR3 length: 13 residues. Trimming took 3 bases from V and 7 from J, leaving 12 bases between them. The sequenced sample consisted of PBMCs or T cells enriched from blood (not recorded which). This sequence was found in a young woman who had recovered from COVID-19. The chain couples TRBV12-5 to TRBJ1-2; D might be TRBD1 (5 bases). The CDR3 reads CASGLKGMGGYTF. The DNA of the CDR3 is TGTGCTAGTGGTTTAAAGGGGATGGGTGGCTACACCTTC.